A single sample gave rise to the 6 T cell receptor beta chains below, sequenced in a study of beta chain features in type 1 diabetes. Isolated RNA was reverse transcribed in full, so expressed TCRB transcripts were sequenced. Assay used: immunoSEQ multiplex PCR; TCRdb lists only in-frame clones, some missing. The top ten hold approximately 7% of the sample, which has hundreds of thousands of clones, about 14% seen once. Specimen: central memory CD4+ T cells from blood. All receptors come from a man between 25 and 39 years old in good health.

This sequence joins TRBV21-1 and TRBJ1-1. TRBV21-1 is described as a pseudogene. This CDR3 region has 16 residues. The CDR3 here is CASSCYLGLLSSEAFF. The CDR3 DNA follows: TGTGCCAGCAGCTGTTACCTGGGACTTCTGAGTTCTGAAGCTTTCTTT.

V usage is TRBV7-9 and J usage is TRBJ2-1; TRBD1 might be the D (7 bases). Trimming removed 5 bases at V and 6 bases at J, with 17 bases between. From germline, CDR1 is SEHNR and CDR2 FQNEAQ (reference sequence). This CDR3 region has 15 residues. CDR3 nucleotides: TGTGCCAGCAGCGGCGACAGGGTCGGGGGCAATGAGCAGTTCTTC. It translates to CASSGDRVGGNEQFF.

This rearrangement joins TRBV7-2 to TRBJ2-5; D unclear. CDR1 and CDR2 from the germline V gene are SGHTA and FQGNSA. V was cut by 2 bases and J by 5 bases, with 12 bases left in between. The CDR3 is made up of 14 amino acids. CDR3 nucleotide sequence: TGTGCCAGCAGCTTAATTTGGGGTCGGGAGACCCAGTACTTC. This sequence encodes CASSLIWGRETQYF. The variable domain in full, with the rest retrieved from reference TRBV7-2 and TRBJ2-5, is GAGVSQSPSNKVTEKGKDVELRCDPISGHTALYWYRQSLGQGLEFLIYFQGNSAPDKSGLPSDRFSAERTGGSVSTLTIQRTQQEDSAVYLCASSLIWGRETQYFGPGTRLLVL.

This clone was counted only a few times. The same CDR3 is also encoded by other DNA sequences in this sample. This chain links TRBV7-2 with TRBJ2-3; D is ambiguous. The CDR3 covers 13 residues. Germline V lookup: CDR1 SGHTA, CDR2 FQGNSA. Trimming pared 1 base from V and 2 bases from J, leaving 4 bases between. The DNA for the CDR3 is TGTGCCAGCAGCTTAGGGCTCACAGATACGCAGTATTTT. Translation gives CASSLGLTDTQYF. The complete variable domain, with remaining parts taken from reference TRBV7-2 and TRBJ2-3, reads GAGVSQSPSNKVTEKGKDVELRCDPISGHTALYWYRQSLGQGLEFLIYFQGNSAPDKSGLPSDRFSAERTGGSVSTLTIQRTQQEDSAVYLCASSLGLTDTQYFGPGTRLTVL.

The chain links TRBV6-5 to TRBJ1-1; tentatively, D is TRBD1 (5 bases). V was clipped by 5 bases and J by 0 bases, with 13 bases between them. Germline CDR1 reads MNHEY; CDR2 reads SVGAGI. This CDR3 has 15 amino acids. DNA of the CDR3: TGTGCCAGCAGTGGCAGGGTCTCGATGAACACTGAAGCTTTCTTT. Translating gives CASSGRVSMNTEAFF.

This clone has more than one count but fewer than ten. The chain has TRBV29-1 and TRBJ2-1; TRBD2 agrees at 9 bases. V trimming: 1 base; J trimming: 0 bases; junction bases outside the gene matches: 1. The germline V gene encodes CDR1 SQVTM and CDR2 ANQGSEA. This CDR3 contains 15 residues. CDR3 region: CSVEAAGGSYNEQFF. The CDR3 DNA reads TGCAGCGTTGAAGCAGCGGGGGGCTCCTACAATGAGCAGTTCTTC.